The entry that follows covers one T cell receptor beta chain sequence. This sample stems from a study of T cell changes during pregnancy in multiple sclerosis. In germline, CDR1 is SGDLS, CDR2 YYNGEE. The CDR3 spans 12 residues. Trimming pared 1 base from V and 8 bases from J, leaving 9 bases between. The method was immunoSEQ multiplex PCR; TCRdb's version includes in-frame clones alone and lacks a portion of them. This table has over 65,000 clones, about 90% appearing once. The chain uses TRBV9 and TRBJ1-2; D is unclear. Sequencing used peripheral blood, obtained in the second trimester of pregnancy. This receptor was taken from a female donor with multiple sclerosis, enrolled in a pregnancy study. Written as DNA, the CDR3 is TGTGCCAGCAGCGTACAAGGAGACGGCTACACCTTC. It encodes CASSVQGDGYTF.